This T cell receptor beta chain comes out of a study of shared clonotypes between healthy human individuals. The study, taken as a whole, reports: Generation probabilities were higher for clonotypes shared across all four sorted-subset donors than for unshared ones. Across a handful of donors, naive CD4 shared roughly 5.2%, naive CD8 under 4%, memory CD4 about 2.4%, memory CD8 around 0.36%. A generally larger estimated richness was seen in naive subsets than in memory subsets.

V gave up 0 bases and J gave up 4 bases, with 12 bases separating them. CDR1 and CDR2 from the germline V gene are SGHRS and YFSETQ. The CDR3 spans 15 residues. This clone was recorded once. Its cognate antigen is unknown. Researchers ran the assay at a deep level. Data came from immunoSEQ multiplex PCR; TCRdb stores just in-frame clones and leaves some out. The repertoire has 1,500,000 or so clones, approximately 98.5% of them found once; the top ten carry over 0.3%. The sample comprised naive CD4+ T cells sorted from blood. Subset reported: CD45RA+ positively selected. V is TRBV5-1 and J is TRBJ2-3; D not certain. This TCR was sampled from a man under 40 in good health. CDR3 coding DNA: TGCGCCAGCAGCTTGGCTGGGTTACTTCCAGATACGCAGTATTTT. Translating it yields CASSLAGLLPDTQYF.